This T cell receptor beta chain was sequenced during a study of T cells in Graves' hyperthyroidism and ophthalmopathy. Study results and limitations: In simple terms, a model built on 13 V-J features told ophthalmopathy apart from stable hyperthyroidism.

TCR beta CDR3 regions were amplified from RNA transcripts. Carried out on the TCR CDR3, a first-round RT-PCR used the HTBI primer set. MiXCR, run by TCRdb on the multiplex PCR reads, gives a single entry per CDR3 protein. The data contain about 350,000 distinct CDR3 sequences, around 14% of them singletons. The V gene's germline CDR1 is SGHNT and CDR2 YENEEA. V dropped 6 bases and J dropped 1 base, with 9 bases sitting between them. This CDR3 spans 13 amino acids. This clonotype was counted at least ten times. As yet, its antigen is unknown. This chain joins TRBV11-3 and TRBJ2-5, with D possibly being TRBD2 (5 bases). The clonotype originates from a woman aged 25 to 39 with Graves' hyperthyroidism. Material: blood. Here the CDR3 reads CASSTAVQETQYF. The CDR3 nucleotides are TGTGCCAGCAGTACAGCGGTCCAAGAGACCCAGTACTTC.